The sequence of this T cell receptor (beta chain) was determined in a study of blood T cells in healthy people across ages. Sample-barcoded 5' priming and a J-beta primer mix drove a second PCR of roughly 6 to 12 cycles. Via MiXCR, TCRdb re-called the 5' RACE reads, giving one row per CDR3 protein. The repertoire has roughly 650,000 distinct CDR3 sequences, approximately 30% of them found once; the top ten carry approximately 15%. This clonotype was seen many times. Material for sequencing was blood. This TCR derives from a woman of 80 years or more in good health.

The DNA for the CDR3 is TGTGCCAGCAGCTTAGGGACAGGGTACACTGAAGCTTTCTTT. This gives the protein CASSLGTGYTEAFF. This rearrangement joins TRBV7-8 to TRBJ1-1; TRBD1 matches 8 bases. Germline CDR1 is SGHVS and CDR2 is FQNEAQ. This CDR3 contains 14 residues. V dropped 1 base and J dropped 3; count of bases not matched to a gene: 1. Complete variable domain (other parts from reference TRBV7-8 and TRBJ1-1): GAGVSQSPRYKVAKRGQDVALRCDPISGHVSLFWYQQALGQGPEFLTYFQNEAQLDKSGLPSDRFFAERPEGSVSTLKIQRTQQEDSAVYLCASSLGTGYTEAFFGQGTRLTVV.